This TCR beta chain was recorded in a study of cytomegalovirus exposure and HLA in healthy donors. Study-level information: Caucasian-associated ancestry cluster membership applied to about 83% of under 450 genotyped donors.

The PCR used 60 Vbeta and 13 Jbeta primers. TCRdb keeps only in-frame clones here, not all; method: immunoSEQ multiplex PCR. This table has fewer than 150,000 clones, less than 90% appearing once. CDR3 length: 18 amino acids. V was trimmed by 3 bases and J by 0 bases, leaving 18 bases between them. Germline loops: CDR1 MDHEN, CDR2 SYDVKM. Concerning this clone itself: The antigen is unknown.

The study, taken as a whole, reports: What a later analysis showed was that several of the most significant clusters appeared linked to common viral pathogens. Earlier analysis yielded a pattern in which most TCR beta V segments were productive about 90% or about 30% of the time.

This receptor was identified in a man aged 45 to 65 in good health and CMV-seronegative. Sequencing was performed on PBMCs. The chain combines TRBV28 with TRBJ1-5; D is perhaps TRBD1 (5 bases). This CDR3 reads CASSFPVNRSHSNQPQHF. The CDR3 coding sequence is TGTGCCAGCAGTTTTCCCGTGAACAGGTCGCATAGCAATCAGCCCCAGCATTTT.